The sequence of this TCR beta chain was determined in a study of tumor and adjacent non-tumor tissue in lung cancer. A modified ARM-PCR protocol with three rounds of nested PCR amplified TCRbeta. TCRdb called the multiplex PCR reads again in MiXCR, with one record for every CDR3 protein. The data contain over 100,000 distinct CDR3 sequences, 60% to 65% of them singletons. As to this clonotype: An end of the junction does not agree with germline; a read error may underlie this.

No cell sorting was done before RNA was extracted from the tissue. More than 3 cm separated this lung sample from the edge of the tumor. Germline CDR1 and CDR2: WSHSY and SAAADI. CDR3 length equals 11 residues. This chain uses TRBV10-2 with TRBJ1-2; D gene unclear. Sequencing input: distant non-tumor lung tissue. This TCR came from a man aged 55 to 70 with non-small cell lung cancer. CDR3 sequence reads: CDSSEYGSYIF. CDR3 in DNA: TGCGACAGCAGTGAGTACGGGAGCTACATCTTC.